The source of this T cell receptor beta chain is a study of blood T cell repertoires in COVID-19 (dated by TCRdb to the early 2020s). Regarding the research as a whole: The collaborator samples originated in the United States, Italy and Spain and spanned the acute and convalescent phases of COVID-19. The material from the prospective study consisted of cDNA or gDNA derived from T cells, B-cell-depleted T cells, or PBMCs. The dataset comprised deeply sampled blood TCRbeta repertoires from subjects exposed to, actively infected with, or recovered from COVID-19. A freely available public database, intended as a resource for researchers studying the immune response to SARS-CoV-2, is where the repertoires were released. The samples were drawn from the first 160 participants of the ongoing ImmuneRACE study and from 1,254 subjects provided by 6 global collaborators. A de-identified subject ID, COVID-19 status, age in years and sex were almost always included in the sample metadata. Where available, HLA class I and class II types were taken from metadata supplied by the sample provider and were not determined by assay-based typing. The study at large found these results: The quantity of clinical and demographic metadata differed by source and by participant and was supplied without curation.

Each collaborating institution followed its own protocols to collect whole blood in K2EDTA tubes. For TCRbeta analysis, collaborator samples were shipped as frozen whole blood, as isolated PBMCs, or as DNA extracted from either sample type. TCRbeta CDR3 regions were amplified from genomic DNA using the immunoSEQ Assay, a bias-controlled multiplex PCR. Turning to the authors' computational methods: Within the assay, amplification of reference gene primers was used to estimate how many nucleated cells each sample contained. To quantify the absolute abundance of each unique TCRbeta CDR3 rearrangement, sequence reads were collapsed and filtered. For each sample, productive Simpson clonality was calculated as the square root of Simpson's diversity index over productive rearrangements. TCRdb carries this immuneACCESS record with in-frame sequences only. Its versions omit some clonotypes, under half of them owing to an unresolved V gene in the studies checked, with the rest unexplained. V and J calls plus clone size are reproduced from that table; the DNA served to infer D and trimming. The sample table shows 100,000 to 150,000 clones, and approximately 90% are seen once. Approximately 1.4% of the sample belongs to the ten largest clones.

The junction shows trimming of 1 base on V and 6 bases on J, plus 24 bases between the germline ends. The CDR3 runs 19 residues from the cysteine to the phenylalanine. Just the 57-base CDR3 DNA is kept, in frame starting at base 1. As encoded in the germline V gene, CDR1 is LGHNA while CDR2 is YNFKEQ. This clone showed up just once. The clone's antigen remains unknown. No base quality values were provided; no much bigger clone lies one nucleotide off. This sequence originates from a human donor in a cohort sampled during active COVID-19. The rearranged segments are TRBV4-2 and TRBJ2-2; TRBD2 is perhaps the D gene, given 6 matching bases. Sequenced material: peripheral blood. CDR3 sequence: CASSQGWGSGPDYSGELFF. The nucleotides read TGTGCCAGCAGCCAAGGTTGGGGTAGCGGACCTGATTACTCCGGGGAGCTGTTTTTT.